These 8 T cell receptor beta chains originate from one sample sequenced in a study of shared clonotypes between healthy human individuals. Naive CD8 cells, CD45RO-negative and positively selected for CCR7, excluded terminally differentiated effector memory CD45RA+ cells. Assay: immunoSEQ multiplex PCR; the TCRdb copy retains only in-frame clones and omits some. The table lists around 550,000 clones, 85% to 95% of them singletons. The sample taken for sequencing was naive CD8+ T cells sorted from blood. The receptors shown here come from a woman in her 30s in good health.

Here the CDR3 reads CASSFLYRNQETQYF. DNA for the CDR3: TGTGCCAGCAGCTTCCTATACAGGAACCAAGAGACCCAGTACTTC. V usage is TRBV7-9 and J usage is TRBJ2-5, with D perhaps matching TRBD1 (5 bases). The CDR3 spans 15 residues. Germline-derived CDR1 and CDR2 are SEHNR and FQNEAQ (reference sequence). Trimming removed 3 bases from V and 0 bases from J, with 11 bases in between.

CDR3 DNA: TGTGCCAGCAAGATGCTAGCGGGTAGAGAGACCCAGTACTTC. It is translated as CASKMLAGRETQYF. The chain uses TRBV6-5 and TRBJ2-5; 8 bases align to TRBD2. The CDR3 runs to 14 residues. Germline lookup yields CDR1 MNHEY and CDR2 SVGAGI. After removal of 7 bases from V and 4 bases from J, the junction contained 8 bases not matched to a gene.

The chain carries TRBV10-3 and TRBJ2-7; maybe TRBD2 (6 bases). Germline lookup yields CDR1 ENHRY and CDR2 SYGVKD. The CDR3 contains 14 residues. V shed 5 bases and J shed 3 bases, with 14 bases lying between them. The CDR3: CAISSPGGSYEQYF. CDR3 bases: TGTGCCATCAGTTCCCCCGGGGGAAGCTACGAGCAGTACTTC.

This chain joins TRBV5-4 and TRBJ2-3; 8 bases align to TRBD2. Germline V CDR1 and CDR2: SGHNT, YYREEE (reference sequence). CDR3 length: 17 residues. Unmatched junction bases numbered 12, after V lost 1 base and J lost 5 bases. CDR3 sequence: CASSLFGAGGTGDTQYF. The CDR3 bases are TGTGCCAGCAGCTTGTTCGGGGCGGGAGGAACTGGAGATACGCAGTATTTT.

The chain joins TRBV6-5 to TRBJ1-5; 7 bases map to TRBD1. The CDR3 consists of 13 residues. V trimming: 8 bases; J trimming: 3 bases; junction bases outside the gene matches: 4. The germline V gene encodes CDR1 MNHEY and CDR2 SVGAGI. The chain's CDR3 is CASGGQFNQPQHF. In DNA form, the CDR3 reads TGTGCCAGCGGGGGACAGTTCAATCAGCCCCAGCATTTT.

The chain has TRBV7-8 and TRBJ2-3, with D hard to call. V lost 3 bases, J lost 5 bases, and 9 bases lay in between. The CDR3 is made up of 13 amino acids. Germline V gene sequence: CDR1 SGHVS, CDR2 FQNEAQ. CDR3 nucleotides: TGTGCCAGCAGCTTCCTAGGTGGAGATACGCAGTATTTT. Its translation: CASSFLGGDTQYF.

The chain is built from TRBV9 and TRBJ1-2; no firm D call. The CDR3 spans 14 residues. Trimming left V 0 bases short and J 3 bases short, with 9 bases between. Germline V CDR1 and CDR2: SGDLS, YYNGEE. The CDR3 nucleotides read TGTGCCAGCAGCGTAGCAAGCGCTGACTATGGCTACACCTTC. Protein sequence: CASSVASADYGYTF. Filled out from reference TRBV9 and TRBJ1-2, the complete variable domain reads DSGVTQTPKHLITATGQRVTLRCSPRSGDLSVYWYQQSLDQGLQFLIQYYNGEERAKGNILERFSAQQFPDLHSELNLSSLELGDSALYFCASSVASADYGYTFGSGTRLTVV.

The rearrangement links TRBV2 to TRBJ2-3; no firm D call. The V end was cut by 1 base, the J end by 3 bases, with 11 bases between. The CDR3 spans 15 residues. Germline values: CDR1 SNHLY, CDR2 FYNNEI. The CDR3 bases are TGTGCCAGCAGTGAAGACGGCGGTAGGACAGATACGCAGTATTTT. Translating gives CASSEDGGRTDTQYF.